This TCR beta chain was captured by sequencing in a study of early T cells in non-severe SARS-CoV-2 infection. Background on the study: Chains from this unsorted whole-blood bulk RNA could not be paired.

Separate cDNA molecules each had unique molecular identifiers attached to them. TCRdb re-called the 5' RACE reads with MiXCR, one entry per CDR3 protein. The table lists 55,000 to 80,000 distinct CDR3 sequences, around 10% of them singletons. V was trimmed by 6 bases and J by 3 bases, leaving 9 bases between them. Germline lookup yields CDR1 ENHRY and CDR2 SYGVKD. CDR3 length: 12 residues. V usage is TRBV10-3 and J usage is TRBJ2-7; D gene unclear. This TCR derives from an adult who was a healthcare worker with PCR-confirmed SARS-CoV-2 infection or an uninfected control (not recorded which). This sample comprised whole blood, obtained at baseline. The CDR3 DNA reads as TGTGCCATCAGCCCGGACGGCTACGAGCAGTACTTC. Translation gives CAISPDGYEQYF.